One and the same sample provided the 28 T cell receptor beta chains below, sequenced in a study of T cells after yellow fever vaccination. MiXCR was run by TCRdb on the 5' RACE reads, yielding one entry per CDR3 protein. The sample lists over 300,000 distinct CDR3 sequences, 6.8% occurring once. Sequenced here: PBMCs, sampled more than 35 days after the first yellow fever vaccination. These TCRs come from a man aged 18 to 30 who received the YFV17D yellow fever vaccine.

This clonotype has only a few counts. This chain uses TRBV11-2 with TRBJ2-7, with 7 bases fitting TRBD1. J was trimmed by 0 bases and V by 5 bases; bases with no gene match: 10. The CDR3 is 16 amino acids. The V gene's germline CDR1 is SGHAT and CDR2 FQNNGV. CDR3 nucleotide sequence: TGTGCCAGCAGCAAACATATGACAGGGAACTCCTACGAGCAGTACTTC. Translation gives CASSKHMTGNSYEQYF.

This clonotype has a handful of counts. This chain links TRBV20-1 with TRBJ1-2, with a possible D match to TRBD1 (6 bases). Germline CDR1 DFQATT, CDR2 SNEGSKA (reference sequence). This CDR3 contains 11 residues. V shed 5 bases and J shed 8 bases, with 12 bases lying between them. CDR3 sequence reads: CSAPDTGGYTF. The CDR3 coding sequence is TGCAGTGCTCCTGATACAGGGGGCTACACCTTC.

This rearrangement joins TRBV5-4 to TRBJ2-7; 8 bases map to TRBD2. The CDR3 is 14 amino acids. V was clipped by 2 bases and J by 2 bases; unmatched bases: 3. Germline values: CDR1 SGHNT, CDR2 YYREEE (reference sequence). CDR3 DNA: TGTGCCAGCAGCTTTAGCGGGGCACCCTACGAGCAGTACTTC. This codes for CASSFSGAPYEQYF.

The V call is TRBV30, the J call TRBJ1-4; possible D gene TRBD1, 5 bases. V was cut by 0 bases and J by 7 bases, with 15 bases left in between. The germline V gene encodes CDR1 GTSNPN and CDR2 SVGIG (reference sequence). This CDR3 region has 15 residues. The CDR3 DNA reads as TGTGCCTGGAGTGTCCGTGACAGTTATTCTGAAAAACTGTTTTTT. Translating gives CAWSVRDSYSEKLFF.

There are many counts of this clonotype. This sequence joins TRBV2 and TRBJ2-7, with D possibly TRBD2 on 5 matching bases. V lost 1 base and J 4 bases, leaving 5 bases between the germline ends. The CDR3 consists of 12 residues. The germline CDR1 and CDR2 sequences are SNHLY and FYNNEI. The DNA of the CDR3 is TGTGCCAGCAGTGAAGGCGGGTACGAGCAGTACTTC. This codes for CASSEGGYEQYF.

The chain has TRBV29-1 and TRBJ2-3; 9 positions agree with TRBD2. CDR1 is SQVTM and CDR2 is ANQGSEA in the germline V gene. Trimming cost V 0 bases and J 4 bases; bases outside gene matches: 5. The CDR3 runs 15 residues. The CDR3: CSVEDRTSVPDTQYF. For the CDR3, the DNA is TGCAGCGTTGAAGACCGGACTAGCGTTCCAGATACGCAGTATTTT.

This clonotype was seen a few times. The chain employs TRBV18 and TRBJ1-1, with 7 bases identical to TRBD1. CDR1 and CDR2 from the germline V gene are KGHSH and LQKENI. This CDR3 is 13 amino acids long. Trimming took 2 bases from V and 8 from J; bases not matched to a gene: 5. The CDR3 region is CASSPDPDREAFF. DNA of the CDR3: TGTGCCAGCTCACCAGATCCGGACAGGGAAGCTTTCTTT. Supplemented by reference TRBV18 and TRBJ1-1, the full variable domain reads NAGVMQNPRHLVRRRGQEARLRCSPMKGHSHVYWYRQLPEEGLKFMVYLQKENIIDESGMPKERFSAEFPKEGPSILRIQQVVRGDSAAYFCASSPDPDREAFFGQGTRLTVV.

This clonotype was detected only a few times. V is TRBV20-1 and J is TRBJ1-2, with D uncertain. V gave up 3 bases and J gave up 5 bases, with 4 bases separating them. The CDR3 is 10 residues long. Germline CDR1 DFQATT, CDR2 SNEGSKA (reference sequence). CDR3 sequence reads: CSASGYGYTF. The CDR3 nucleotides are TGCAGTGCTAGCGGTTATGGCTACACCTTC.

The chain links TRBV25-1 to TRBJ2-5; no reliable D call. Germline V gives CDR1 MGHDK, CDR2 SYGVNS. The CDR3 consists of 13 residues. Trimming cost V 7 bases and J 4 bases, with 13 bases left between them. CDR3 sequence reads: CASKVPVGETQYF. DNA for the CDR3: TGTGCCAGCAAGGTGCCGGTCGGAGAGACCCAGTACTTC. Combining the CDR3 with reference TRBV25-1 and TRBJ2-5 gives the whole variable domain EADIYQTPRYLVIGTGKKITLECSQTMGHDKMYWYQQDPGMELHLIHYSYGVNSTEKGDLSSESTVSRIRTEHFPLTLESARPSHTSQYLCASKVPVGETQYFGPGTRLLVL.

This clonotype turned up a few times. The CDR3 sequence is CASSLAYSEVYEQYF. CDR3 sequence (DNA): TGCGCCAGCAGCTTGGCCTACAGCGAGGTTTACGAGCAGTACTTC. The chain uses TRBV5-1 and TRBJ2-7; D gene unclear. In germline, CDR1 is SGHRS, CDR2 YFSETQ. V lost 0 bases and J lost 4, with 14 bases in between. CDR3 length equals 15 residues. The full variable domain, completed using reference TRBV5-1 and TRBJ2-7, is KAGVTQTPRYLIKTRGQQVTLSCSPISGHRSVSWYQQTPGQGLQFLFEYFSETQRNKGNFPGRFSGRQFSNSRSEMNVSTLELGDSALYLCASSLAYSEVYEQYFGPGTRLTVT.

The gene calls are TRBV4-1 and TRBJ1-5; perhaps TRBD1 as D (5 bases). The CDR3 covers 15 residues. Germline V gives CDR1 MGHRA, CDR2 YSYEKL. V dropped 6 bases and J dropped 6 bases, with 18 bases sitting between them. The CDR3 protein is CASRKTVTGSQPQHF. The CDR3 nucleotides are TGCGCCAGCAGGAAGACAGTAACTGGAAGTCAGCCCCAGCATTTT.

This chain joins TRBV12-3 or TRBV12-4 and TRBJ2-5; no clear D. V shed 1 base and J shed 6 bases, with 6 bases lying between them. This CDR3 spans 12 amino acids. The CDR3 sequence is CASSLGWKTQYF. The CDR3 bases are TGTGCCAGCAGTTTAGGCTGGAAGACCCAGTACTTC.

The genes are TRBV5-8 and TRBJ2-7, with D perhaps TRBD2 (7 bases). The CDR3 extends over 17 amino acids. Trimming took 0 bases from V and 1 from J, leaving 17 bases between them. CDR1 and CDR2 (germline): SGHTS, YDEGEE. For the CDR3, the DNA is TGTGCCAGCAGCTTGGCCGAGGGGGGGGCGAATTCCTACGAGCAGTACGTC. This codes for CASSLAEGGANSYEQYV.

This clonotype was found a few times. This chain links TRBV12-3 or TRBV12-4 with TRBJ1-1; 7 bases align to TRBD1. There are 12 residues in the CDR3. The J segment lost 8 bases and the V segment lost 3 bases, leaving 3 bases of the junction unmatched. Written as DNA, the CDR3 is TGTGCCAGCAGTTTCAGGGGGGCGGAAGCTTTCTTT. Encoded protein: CASSFRGAEAFF.

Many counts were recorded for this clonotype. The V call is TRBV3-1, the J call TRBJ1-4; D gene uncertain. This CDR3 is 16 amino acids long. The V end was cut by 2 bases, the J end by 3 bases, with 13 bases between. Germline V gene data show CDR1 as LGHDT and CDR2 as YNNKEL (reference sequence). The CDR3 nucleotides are TGTGCCAGCAGCCAAAGAGGACGGGCCCCTAATGAAAAACTGTTTTTT. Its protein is CASSQRGRAPNEKLFF.

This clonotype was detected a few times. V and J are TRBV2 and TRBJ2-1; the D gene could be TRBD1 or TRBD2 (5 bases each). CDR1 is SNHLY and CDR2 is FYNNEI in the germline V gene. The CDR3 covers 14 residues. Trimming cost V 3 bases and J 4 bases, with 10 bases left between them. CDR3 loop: CASSDLGGYNEQFF. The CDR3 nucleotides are TGTGCCAGCAGTGACCTTGGGGGTTACAATGAGCAGTTCTTC.

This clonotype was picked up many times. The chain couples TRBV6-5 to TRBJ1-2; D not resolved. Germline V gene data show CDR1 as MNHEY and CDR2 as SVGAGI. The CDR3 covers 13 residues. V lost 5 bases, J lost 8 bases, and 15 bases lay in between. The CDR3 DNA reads TGTGCCAGCAGTAACGACCGGGCGGGGGGCTACACCTTC. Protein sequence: CASSNDRAGGYTF.

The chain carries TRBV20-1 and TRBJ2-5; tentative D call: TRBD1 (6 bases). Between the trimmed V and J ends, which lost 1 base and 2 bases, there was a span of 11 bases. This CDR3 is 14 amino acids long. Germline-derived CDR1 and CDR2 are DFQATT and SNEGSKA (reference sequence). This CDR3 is CSARALQGQETQYF. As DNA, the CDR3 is TGCAGTGCTAGAGCTCTCCAGGGGCAAGAGACCCAGTACTTC.

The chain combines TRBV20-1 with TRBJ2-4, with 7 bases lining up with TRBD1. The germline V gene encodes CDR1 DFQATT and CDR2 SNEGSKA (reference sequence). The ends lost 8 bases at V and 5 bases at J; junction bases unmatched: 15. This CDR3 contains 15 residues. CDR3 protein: CSSGPINTGENIQYF. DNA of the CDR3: TGCAGTTCGGGGCCTATAAATACAGGGGAAAACATTCAGTACTTC.

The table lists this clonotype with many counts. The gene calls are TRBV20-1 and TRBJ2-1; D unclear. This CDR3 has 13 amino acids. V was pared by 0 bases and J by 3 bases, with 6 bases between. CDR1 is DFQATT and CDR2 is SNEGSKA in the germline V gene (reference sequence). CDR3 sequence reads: CSARDFSYNEQFF. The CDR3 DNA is TGCAGTGCTAGAGATTTTAGCTACAATGAGCAGTTCTTC.

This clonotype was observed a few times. The CDR3 region has the DNA TGTGCCAGCAGCAAGGACAGGCCAGATACGCAGTATTTT. It codes for CASSKDRPDTQYF. The rearrangement uses TRBV7-2 and TRBJ2-3; 7 nucleotides match TRBD1. This CDR3 is built from 13 residues. Trimming removed 5 bases from V and 4 bases from J; junction bases left unmatched: 3. Germline V gene data show CDR1 as SGHTA and CDR2 as FQGNSA.

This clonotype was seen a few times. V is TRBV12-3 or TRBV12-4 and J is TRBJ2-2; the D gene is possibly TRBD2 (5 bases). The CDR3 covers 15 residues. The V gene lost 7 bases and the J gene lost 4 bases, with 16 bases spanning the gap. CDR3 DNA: TGTGCCAGCACCGCGGCCCGACGGGGCACCGGGGAGCTGTTTTTT. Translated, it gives CASTAARRGTGELFF.

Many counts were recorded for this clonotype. CDR3 in amino acids: CASSLVLAGVDTQYF. CDR3 nucleotides: TGTGCCAGCAGCTTGGTCCTAGCGGGGGTGGATACGCAGTATTTT. This chain links TRBV5-6 with TRBJ2-3, with TRBD2 matching over 10 bases. CDR1 and CDR2 from the germline V gene are SGHDT and YYEEEE. CDR3 length equals 15 residues. V shed 0 bases, J shed 6 bases, and the junction held 4 bases outside the gene matches.

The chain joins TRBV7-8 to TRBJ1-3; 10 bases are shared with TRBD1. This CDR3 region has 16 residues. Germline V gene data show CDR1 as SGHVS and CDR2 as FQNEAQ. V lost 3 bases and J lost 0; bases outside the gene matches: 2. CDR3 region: CASSFRDRGSGNTIYF. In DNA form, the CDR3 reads TGTGCCAGCAGCTTCCGGGACAGGGGCTCTGGAAACACCATATATTTT.

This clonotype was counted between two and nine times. The CDR3 DNA is TGCGCCAGCAGCCCCCGGGGGGGGCCTAGCTATGGCTACACCTTC. Translating gives CASSPRGGPSYGYTF. The V and J genes are TRBV5-1 and TRBJ1-2, with D perhaps TRBD1 (6 bases). The CDR3 spans 15 residues. The germline V gene has CDR1 SGHRS and CDR2 YFSETQ. V lost 4 bases and J 4 bases, leaving 17 bases between the germline ends.

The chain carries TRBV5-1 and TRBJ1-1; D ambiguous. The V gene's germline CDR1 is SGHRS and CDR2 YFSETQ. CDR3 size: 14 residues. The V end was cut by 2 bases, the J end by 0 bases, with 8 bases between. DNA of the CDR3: TGCGCCAGCAGCTTTCCAGGCATGAACACTGAAGCTTTCTTT. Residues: CASSFPGMNTEAFF.

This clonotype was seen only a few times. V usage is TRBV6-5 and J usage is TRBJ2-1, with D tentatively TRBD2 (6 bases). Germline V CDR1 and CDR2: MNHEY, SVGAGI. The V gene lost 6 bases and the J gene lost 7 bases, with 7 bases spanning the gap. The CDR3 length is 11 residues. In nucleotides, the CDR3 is TGTGCCAGCAGGGCGGGGAATGAGCAGTTCTTC. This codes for CASRAGNEQFF.

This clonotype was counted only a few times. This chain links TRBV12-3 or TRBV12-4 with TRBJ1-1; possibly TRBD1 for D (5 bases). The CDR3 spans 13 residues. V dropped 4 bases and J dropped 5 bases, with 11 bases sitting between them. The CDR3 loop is CASSWDPGTEAFF. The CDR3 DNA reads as TGTGCCAGCAGTTGGGACCCTGGGACTGAAGCTTTCTTT.